The 28 T cell receptor beta chains below all came from one sample that was sequenced in a study of ipilimumab plus nivolumab after autologous stem cell transplantation. Clones were sequenced by immunoSEQ multiplex PCR, and TCRdb holds only the in-frame ones, with some missing. The sample consists of roughly 16,000 clones, 65% to 85% of them appearing once. This specimen was PBMCs, taken in a trial of ipilimumab plus nivolumab as post-transplant consolidation. The receptors here all came from a male donor with diffuse large B-cell lymphoma.

This clone was seen a handful of times. The chain recombines TRBV30 with TRBJ1-4, with D tentatively TRBD1 (5 bases). With 0 bases removed from V and 3 bases from J, the gap between germline ends came to 8 bases. CDR3 size: 14 residues. Germline V CDR1 and CDR2: GTSNPN, SVGIG (reference sequence). CDR3 sequence reads: CAWSVRGANEKLFF. DNA for the CDR3: TGTGCCTGGAGTGTGCGAGGGGCTAATGAAAAACTGTTTTTT.

V gene TRBV14 combines with J gene TRBJ2-7; D is unclear. Trimming removed 4 bases at V and 3 bases at J, with 10 bases between. Germline assignment: CDR1 SGHDN and CDR2 FVKESK. There are 13 residues in the CDR3. The CDR3 sequence is CASSRGLGYEQYF. CDR3 bases: TGTGCCAGCAGCCGCGGTTTGGGCTACGAGCAGTACTTC. Based on the CDR3 plus reference TRBV14 and TRBJ2-7, the full variable domain is EAGVTQFPSHSVIEKGQTVTLRCDPISGHDNLYWYRRVMGKEIKFLLHFVKESKQDESGMPNNRFLAERTGGTYSTLKVQPAELEDSGVYFCASSRGLGYEQYFGPGTRLTVT.

The rearrangement uses TRBV21-1 and TRBJ2-7. TRBV21-1 is a known pseudogene. This CDR3 has 13 amino acids. The CDR3 bases are TGTGCCAGCAGCAAAAGGGGGGATGGGGAGCAGTACTTC. Amino acids: CASSKRGDGEQYF.

This clone has a handful of counts. J is TRBJ1-2 and V is TRBV18; maybe TRBD1 (5 bases). This CDR3 is built from 14 residues. Between the trimmed V and J ends, which lost 2 bases and 1 base, there was a span of 8 bases. Germline values: CDR1 KGHSH, CDR2 LQKENI. The CDR3 DNA reads as TGTGCCAGCTCACCAAAGGGGATTAACTATGGCTACACCTTC. It codes for CASSPKGINYGYTF.

The genes are TRBV5-1 and TRBJ2-3, with TRBD2 identical over 12 bases. Looked up from germline, CDR1 is SGHRS and CDR2 is YFSETQ. The J segment lost 3 bases and the V segment lost 0 bases, leaving 2 bases of the junction unmatched. CDR3 length equals 16 residues. DNA of the CDR3: TGCGCCAGCAGCTTGGGACTAGCGGGAGAAACAGATACGCAGTATTTT. Amino acid sequence: CASSLGLAGETDTQYF.

J is TRBJ1-2 and V is TRBV11-2, with D tentatively TRBD1 (5 bases). The CDR3 contains 12 residues. Germline-derived CDR1 and CDR2 are SGHAT and FQNNGV. V was trimmed by 7 bases and J by 6 bases, leaving 12 bases between them. CDR3 DNA sequence: TGTGCCAGCACCCGTGGAGGGGATGGCTACACCTTC. Residues: CASTRGGDGYTF.

The V and J genes are TRBV5-1 and TRBJ2-5; 12 bases line up with TRBD2. CDR1 and CDR2 (germline): SGHRS, YFSETQ. This CDR3 comprises 16 residues. With V trimmed by 3 bases and J by 5 bases, 8 bases remained unmatched. The CDR3 loop reads CASSSSSGGALETQYF. The CDR3 bases are TGCGCCAGCAGCTCGTCTAGCGGGGGGGCCTTGGAGACCCAGTACTTC. Full variable domain (remainder filled in from reference TRBV5-1 and TRBJ2-5): KAGVTQTPRYLIKTRGQQVTLSCSPISGHRSVSWYQQTPGQGLQFLFEYFSETQRNKGNFPGRFSGRQFSNSRSEMNVSTLELGDSALYLCASSSSSGGALETQYFGPGTRLLVL.

V and J are TRBV6-5 and TRBJ2-5, with D possibly matching TRBD1 (6 bases). Germline CDR1 MNHEY, CDR2 SVGAGI. Trimming shortened V by 3 bases and J by 5 bases, and 10 bases separated the two germline ends. The CDR3 extends over 13 amino acids. CDR3 protein: CASSYRGSETQYF. The CDR3 DNA sequence: TGTGCCAGCAGTTATAGGGGGTCGGAGACCCAGTACTTC.

Of note for this clone: One end of the junction fails to match germline, which may point to a read error. This sequence joins TRBV7-3 and TRBJ2-7, with D possibly TRBD1 on 6 matching bases. The germline CDR1 and CDR2 sequences are SGHTA and FQGTGA. This CDR3 has 14 residues. CDR3: CASSLTGSSYEQYF. The CDR3 DNA is TGTGCCAGCAGTTTAACAGGGAGCTCCTACGAGCAGTACTTC.

CDR3 DNA sequence: TGTGCCAGCACCCCCTCGAACACTGAAGCTTTCTTT. Translation gives CASTPSNTEAFF. This sequence joins TRBV11-2 and TRBJ1-1; no definite D call. The germline gives CDR1 SGHAT, CDR2 FQNNGV. The CDR3 is 12 amino acids. Trimming shortened V by 7 bases and J by 1 base, and 7 bases separated the two germline ends.

The CDR3 region is CASTTRTSDRLGGEQYF. CDR3 nucleotides: TGTGCCAGCACCACCCGGACTAGCGACCGCCTAGGGGGCGAGCAGTACTTC. The gene calls are TRBV27 and TRBJ2-7; 9 nucleotides agree with TRBD2. Germline CDR1 and CDR2: MNHEY and SMNVEV (reference sequence). Trimming at V came to 7 bases and at J to 6 bases, leaving 19 bases not matched to a gene. The CDR3 sequence is 17 residues long.

This sequence joins TRBV2 and TRBJ2-7; D is possibly TRBD2 (5 bases). CDR3 length: 15 residues. V was pared by 6 bases and J by 3 bases, with 18 bases between. Germline CDR1 and CDR2: SNHLY and FYNNEI. CDR3 nucleotides: TGTGCCAGCAGGTTTGAGGGCTTTATAAACTACGAGCAGTACTTC. Translated: CASRFEGFINYEQYF.

The chain is built from TRBV5-1 and TRBJ2-3; tentatively, D is TRBD2 (6 bases). This CDR3 region has 15 residues. Trimming took 0 bases from V and 1 from J, leaving 9 bases between them. Germline V gene lookup returns CDR1 SGHRS and CDR2 YFSETQ. CDR3 bases: TGCGCCAGCAGCTTGGTACCGGGAGGCACAGATACGCAGTATTTT. This translates into CASSLVPGGTDTQYF.

This rearrangement joins TRBV25-1 to TRBJ1-2, with a tentative D call TRBD1 (5 bases). The CDR3 is 12 amino acids. Between the trimmed V and J ends, which lost 4 bases and 8 bases, there was a span of 11 bases. Germline lookup yields CDR1 MGHDK and CDR2 SYGVNS. CDR3 nucleotides: TGTGCCAGCAGTGGGGGACTAGGCGGCTACACCTTC. Residues: CASSGGLGGYTF.

The chain recombines TRBV20-1 with TRBJ2-7; D is unresolved. The CDR3 contains 11 residues. From germline, CDR1 is DFQATT and CDR2 SNEGSKA (reference sequence). The chain's CDR3 is CSAWVGFEQYF. The DNA for the CDR3 is TGCAGCGCCTGGGTCGGTTTCGAGCAGTACTTC.

The CDR3 DNA follows: TGTGCCAGCAGCCCACCCGTTCGGGCGTCTCCCAACAATGAGCAGTTCTTC. Encoded protein: CASSPPVRASPNNEQFF. The chain combines TRBV5-4 with TRBJ2-1; D is unclear. The CDR3 is 17 residues long. Trimming pared 4 bases from V and 5 bases from J, leaving 22 bases between. Germline V gene lookup returns CDR1 SGHNT and CDR2 YYREEE (reference sequence).

The V gene is TRBV2, the J gene TRBJ1-4; 9 bases agree with TRBD1. Trimming removed 7 bases from V and 8 bases from J; junction bases left unmatched: 5. Per the germline V gene, CDR1 is SNHLY and CDR2 is FYNNEI. The CDR3 extends over 13 amino acids. As DNA, the CDR3 is TGTGCCAGCATAGGGACAGGGCGAGAAAAACTGTTTTTT. This sequence encodes CASIGTGREKLFF.

The CDR3 DNA is TGTGCCAGCAGCTTGGGGGACAGGGGGCGTATAGATACGCAGTATTTT. It encodes CASSLGDRGRIDTQYF. The rearrangement links TRBV5-6 to TRBJ2-3; 12 bases agree with TRBD1. The germline gives CDR1 SGHDT, CDR2 YYEEEE. V trimming: 0 bases; J trimming: 5 bases; junction bases outside the gene matches: 4. The CDR3 is 16 amino acids.

J is TRBJ2-5 and V is TRBV10-2; 8 positions match TRBD2. The CDR3 sequence is 15 residues long. Germline V gene lookup returns CDR1 WSHSY and CDR2 SAAADI. The V gene end was trimmed by 2 bases and the J gene end by 2 bases; junction bases not matched to a gene: 4. The CDR3 nucleotides are TGCGCCAGCAGTGAGCTAGCGGGTTTTCAAGAGACCCAGTACTTC. Its protein product is CASSELAGFQETQYF.

The chain combines TRBV11-3 with TRBJ2-3; maybe TRBD2 (5 bases). This CDR3 has 15 amino acids. Germline-derived CDR1 and CDR2 are SGHNT and YENEEA. Trimming took off 6 bases at V and 2 bases at J, with 15 bases between the two ends. CDR3 loop: CASSLTGVSTDTQYF. The CDR3 DNA follows: TGTGCCAGCAGTTTGACCGGGGTCTCCACAGATACGCAGTATTTT.

The CDR3 here is CASSGPGWMDTEAFF. The DNA of the CDR3 is TGTGCCAGCAGTGGTCCAGGGTGGATGGACACTGAAGCTTTCTTT. The chain couples TRBV28 to TRBJ1-1; possibly TRBD1 for D (5 bases). In germline, CDR1 is MDHEN, CDR2 SYDVKM. V shed 5 bases and J shed 3 bases, with 16 bases lying between them. The CDR3 spans 15 residues.

This clone was observed a single time. This chain joins TRBV7-2 and TRBJ2-2, with D hard to call. The V gene lost 0 bases and the J gene lost 1 base, with 6 bases spanning the gap. There are 15 residues in the CDR3. Per the germline V gene, CDR1 is SGHTA and CDR2 is FQGNSA. The CDR3 loop is CASSLAPLNTGELFF. The CDR3 nucleotides read TGTGCCAGCAGCTTAGCCCCACTGAACACCGGGGAGCTGTTTTTT.

The chain employs TRBV18 and TRBJ2-5; 8 bases fit TRBD1. Near its end, the DNA agrees better with TRBJ2-7, so the J call may be wrong. The germline CDR1 and CDR2 sequences are KGHSH and LQKENI. The CDR3 totals 15 residues. The CDR3 DNA is TGTGCCAGCTCACGCTTGAACGGACAGGGATACGAGCAGTACTTC. Translated: CASSRLNGQGYEQYF.

This clone has only a few counts. This sequence joins TRBV9 and TRBJ1-6; D ambiguous. The CDR3 extends over 18 amino acids. The ends were cut back, 0 bases at V and 7 bases at J, with 20 bases in the middle. CDR1 SGDLS and CDR2 YYNGEE come from the germline V gene. CDR3 coding DNA: TGTGCCAGCAGCGTAGAATCGAAAGGTGGTTCGCGGAATTCACCCCTCCACTTT. It translates to CASSVESKGGSRNSPLHF.

The chain recombines TRBV19 with TRBJ2-7; a possible D gene is TRBD1 (6 bases). The CDR3 runs to 15 residues. Germline lookup yields CDR1 LNHDA and CDR2 SQIVND (reference sequence). Trimming shortened V by 1 base and J by 6 bases, and 16 bases separated the two germline ends. The CDR3 coding sequence is TGTGCCAGTAGTATAGCCTCGGCAGGGGTGGGCGAGCAGTACTTC. Its protein product is CASSIASAGVGEQYF. Full variable domain (outside the CDR3, taken from reference TRBV19 and TRBJ2-7): DGGITQSPKYLFRKEGQNVTLSCEQNLNHDAMYWYRQDPGQGLRLIYYSQIVNDFQKGDIAEGYSVSREKKESFPLTVTSAQKNPTAFYLCASSIASAGVGEQYFGPGTRLTVT.

The chain is built from TRBV2 and TRBJ2-7; TRBD1 matches 7 bases. The V segment lost 8 bases and the J segment 0 bases; nucleotides outside the gene matches: 7. CDR3 length: 14 residues. Germline assignment: CDR1 SNHLY and CDR2 FYNNEI. The CDR3 bases are TGTGCCAGCCTCGGGACAGCCTCCTCCTACGAGCAGTACTTC. Its translation is CASLGTASSYEQYF.

This clone was seen a handful of times. This rearrangement joins TRBV10-2 to TRBJ1-5; D is unclear. Germline V gene data show CDR1 as WSHSY and CDR2 as SAAADI. There are 14 residues in the CDR3. V gave up 8 bases and J gave up 0 bases, with 11 bases separating them. The CDR3 nucleotides read TGCGCCAGCTCGTCAAGGAATAGCAATCAGCCCCAGCATTTT. Translation gives CASSSRNSNQPQHF.

The chain recombines TRBV5-1 with TRBJ2-3; TRBD1 is a possible D gene (5 bases). This CDR3 has 16 residues. CDR1 SGHRS and CDR2 YFSETQ come from the germline V gene. With 3 bases removed from V and 1 base from J, the gap between germline ends came to 15 bases. The CDR3 region has the DNA TGCGCCAGCAGCTCCCGAGGACATTTACGCACAGATACGCAGTATTTT. It codes for CASSSRGHLRTDTQYF.